The 18 T cell receptor beta chains below all came from one sample that was sequenced in a study of cytomegalovirus exposure and HLA in healthy donors. Amplification used 60 Vbeta primers and 13 Jbeta primers. The method was immunoSEQ multiplex PCR; TCRdb's version includes in-frame clones alone and lacks a portion of them. Of about 160,000 clones in the sample, around 80% were seen once. Sequencing used PBMCs. These receptors came from a woman in her twenties or thirties in good health and CMV-seropositive.

The CDR3 nucleotides are TGTGCCTGGGGCCGACGACGGATAGCGGGTTCCAATGAGCAGTTCTTC. Translated, it gives CAWGRRRIAGSNEQFF. V usage is TRBV30 and J usage is TRBJ2-1; 7 positions match TRBD2. Per germline, CDR1 GTSNPN and CDR2 SVGIG (reference sequence). V trimming: 5 bases; J trimming: 6 bases; junction bases outside the gene matches: 16. This CDR3 is 16 amino acids long.

The rearrangement links TRBV16 to TRBJ1-2; D is uncertain. Trimming stripped 6 bases from V and 4 bases from J, with 12 bases between. This CDR3 is built from 13 residues. Germline loops: CDR1 KGHSY, CDR2 FQNENV. Written as DNA, the CDR3 is TGTGCCAGCAGTCCGACACACATCTATGGCTACACCTTC. It translates to CASSPTHIYGYTF. The full variable domain, rest sourced from reference TRBV16 and TRBJ1-2, is GEEVAQTPKHLVRGEGQKAKLYCAPIKGHSYVFWYQQVLKNEFKFLISFQNENVFDETGMPKERFSAKCLPNSPCSLEIQATKLEDSAVYFCASSPTHIYGYTFGSGTRLTVV.

This chain links TRBV9 with TRBJ1-5; tentative D call: TRBD1 (6 bases). Deletions cut 3 bases from V and 7 bases from J, with 14 bases between. Looked up from germline, CDR1 is SGDLS and CDR2 is YYNGEE. CDR3 length: 14 residues. Written as DNA, the CDR3 is TGTGCCAGCAGCGAACAGGGTTCTGACCAGCCCCAGCATTTT. Translation gives CASSEQGSDQPQHF.

This chain links TRBV2 with TRBJ1-1; unclear D gene. Germline assignment: CDR1 SNHLY and CDR2 FYNNEI. Trimming removed 1 base from V and 5 bases from J, with 11 bases in between. The CDR3 totals 14 residues. This CDR3 is CASSEVGGSTEAFF. The CDR3 DNA reads as TGTGCCAGCAGTGAAGTAGGAGGGTCGACTGAAGCTTTCTTT.

Notes on this clone: At the DNA level, this CDR3 is encoded by other sequences in the same sample as well. The genes are TRBV7-2 and TRBJ2-7, with 8 bases lining up with TRBD1. Per the germline V gene, CDR1 is SGHTA and CDR2 is FQGNSA. Trimming took 3 bases from V and 4 from J; bases not matched to a gene: 2. The CDR3 totals 13 residues. The CDR3 reads CASSLRTGYEQYF. As DNA, the CDR3 is TGTGCCAGCAGCTTGAGGACAGGGTACGAGCAGTACTTC.

The chain employs TRBV10-3 and TRBJ1-5, with TRBD1 matching over 9 bases. Germline V lookup: CDR1 ENHRY, CDR2 SYGVKD. This CDR3 is built from 18 residues. Trimming removed 3 bases from V and 0 bases from J; junction bases left unmatched: 9. The CDR3 DNA is TGTGCCATCAGTGATCCGGACAGGGGCCCTCTTAGCAATCAGCCCCAGCATTTT. It yields the protein CAISDPDRGPLSNQPQHF.

The chain carries TRBV28 and TRBJ1-2; D perhaps matches TRBD1 (6 bases). The ends were cut back, 1 base at V and 8 bases at J, with 26 bases in the middle. Per the germline V gene, CDR1 is MDHEN and CDR2 is SYDVKM. There are 18 residues in the CDR3. The CDR3 protein is CASSLSWGLSEQGKGYTF. CDR3 coding DNA: TGTGCCAGCAGTTTATCTTGGGGCCTAAGTGAGCAGGGGAAAGGCTACACCTTC.

Here the CDR3 reads CAWKTGRTGELFF. CDR3 in DNA: TGTGCCTGGAAGACAGGGAGAACCGGGGAGCTGTTTTTT. The rearrangement links TRBV30 to TRBJ2-2, with 7 nucleotides matching TRBD1. The germline CDR1 and CDR2 sequences are GTSNPN and SVGIG (reference sequence). V gave up 4 bases and J gave up 5 bases; unmatched junction bases: 4. This CDR3 is built from 13 residues.

The rearrangement uses TRBV7-2 and TRBJ1-1; 7 bases agree with TRBD1. The CDR3 length is 15 residues. J gave up 1 base and V 8 bases, and 10 bases lay outside the gene matches. The germline CDR1 and CDR2 sequences are SGHTA and FQGNSA. CDR3 residues: CASLTKQGRNTEAFF. The CDR3 bases are TGTGCCAGCCTAACTAAACAGGGGAGGAACACTGAAGCTTTCTTT.

The gene calls are TRBV27 and TRBJ1-2; a possible D gene is TRBD1 (5 bases). The V end was cut by 6 bases, the J end by 4 bases, with 24 bases between. The CDR3 consists of 17 residues. CDR1 MNHEY and CDR2 SMNVEV come from the germline V gene (reference sequence). The CDR3 DNA reads as TGTGCCAGCAGACCACCTTCATGGGGGGACTCGGGCTATGGCTACACCTTC. Amino acid sequence: CASRPPSWGDSGYGYTF.

The J gene is TRBJ1-2, the V gene TRBV25-1; 9 bases line up with TRBD1. Germline loops: CDR1 MGHDK, CDR2 SYGVNS. V shed 2 bases, J shed 4 bases, and the junction held 11 bases outside the gene matches. The CDR3 runs 17 residues. The chain's CDR3 is CASSEVRPTGGLYGYTF. The CDR3 bases are TGTGCCAGCAGTGAAGTAAGACCGACAGGGGGACTCTATGGCTACACCTTC.

J is TRBJ1-5 and V is TRBV19; 7 nucleotides line up with TRBD1. Germline trimming cut 5 bases from V and 5 bases from J; bases unmatched to any gene: 3. The CDR3 covers 13 residues. The V gene's germline CDR1 is LNHDA and CDR2 SQIVND (reference sequence). The CDR3 nucleotides read TGTGCCAGTAGTCCGACAGGGCATCAGCCCCAGCATTTT. This encodes CASSPTGHQPQHF.

This chain links TRBV11-2 with TRBJ1-4; 8 bases fit TRBD1. Unmatched junction bases numbered 3, after V lost 6 bases and J lost 6 bases. Germline V CDR1 and CDR2: SGHAT, FQNNGV. This CDR3 has 13 amino acids. The CDR3 here is CASRRQGHEKLFF. In DNA, the CDR3 is TGTGCCAGCAGGAGACAGGGGCATGAAAAACTGTTTTTT.

This clone has more than one count but fewer than ten. This chain links TRBV7-8 with TRBJ1-3; TRBD1 might be the D (6 bases). The germline gives CDR1 SGHVS, CDR2 FQNEAQ. Trimming pared 5 bases from V and 0 bases from J, leaving 11 bases between. The CDR3 consists of 15 residues. CDR3 sequence reads: CASSEMGASGNTIYF. As DNA, the CDR3 is TGTGCCAGCAGCGAGATGGGGGCCTCTGGAAACACCATATATTTT.

V is TRBV6-1 and J is TRBJ1-2, with 9 bases aligning to TRBD1. Germline CDR1 and CDR2: MNHNS and SASEGT. V lost 10 bases and J lost 4; bases outside the gene matches: 1. This CDR3 comprises 11 residues. The CDR3, as DNA: TGTGCCAACAGGGGGCCCTATGGCTACACCTTC. Encoded protein: CANRGPYGYTF.

The chain is built from TRBV6-1 and TRBJ2-3; the match to TRBD1 covers 8 bases. The trim removed 2 bases at V and 1 base at J, leaving 8 bases unmatched. Germline V gene lookup returns CDR1 MNHNS and CDR2 SASEGT. The length of the CDR3 is 17 residues. The CDR3 sequence: CASSERLSGQGTDTQYF. The DNA for the CDR3 is TGTGCCAGCAGTGAACGCTTATCGGGACAGGGCACAGATACGCAGTATTTT.

The chain is built from TRBV6-6 and TRBJ2-1, with 10 bases aligning to TRBD2. The CDR3 length is 14 residues. V was clipped by 2 bases and J by 7 bases; unmatched bases: 2. Germline V gives CDR1 MNHNY, CDR2 SVGAGI (reference sequence). The CDR3 DNA follows: TGTGCCAGCAGTTACAGCGGGGGGGCGAATGAGCAGTTCTTC. Translated, it gives CASSYSGGANEQFF.

Only a few counts were recorded for this clone. The rearrangement links TRBV5-1 to TRBJ1-1; 7 bases fit TRBD1. The CDR3 runs to 14 residues. The junction had 4 bases not matched to a gene; V was cut back by 2 bases and J by 3 bases. Germline CDR1 reads SGHRS; CDR2 reads YFSETQ. The DNA for the CDR3 is TGCGCCAGCAGCTTATGGGGGACAGACACTGAAGCTTTCTTT. Amino acids: CASSLWGTDTEAFF.